Presented here are 20 T cell receptor beta chains from one specimen sequenced in a study of blood T cells in healthy people across ages. Together with a sample-barcoded 5' primer, a J-beta primer mix was included in a second PCR lasting about 7 to 11 cycles. One entry per CDR3 protein results from TCRdb running MiXCR on the 5' RACE reads. The data show about 800,000 distinct CDR3 sequences, roughly 25% seen once. The data also belong to a second study, concerning T cells of mothers and their children.

The sample was blood. Receptor source: a boy younger than 18 in good health.

This clonotype was recorded many times. V is TRBV29-1 and J is TRBJ2-5; D perhaps matches TRBD1 (6 bases). This CDR3 spans 13 amino acids. V was shortened by 3 bases and J by 5 bases, with 13 bases between the two germline ends. Germline V gene sequence: CDR1 SQVTM, CDR2 ANQGSEA. CDR3 bases: TGCAGCGTTGATACAGGGCCGGCGGAGACCCAGTACTTC. It translates to CSVDTGPAETQYF.

The chain couples TRBV2 to TRBJ2-4; perhaps TRBD1 as D (6 bases). The V end was cut by 6 bases, the J end by 6 bases, with 9 bases between. The CDR3 runs to 12 residues. Germline values: CDR1 SNHLY, CDR2 FYNNEI. The CDR3 coding sequence is TGTGCCAGCAGCCGGGACACAAACATTCAGTACTTC. As protein: CASSRDTNIQYF.

This clonotype was seen only a few times. The V and J genes are TRBV3-1 and TRBJ1-1; TRBD1 matches at 10 bases. The V gene end was trimmed by 0 bases and the J gene end by 6 bases; junction bases not matched to a gene: 7. CDR3 size: 16 residues. Germline assignment: CDR1 LGHDT and CDR2 YNNKEL (reference sequence). The CDR3 sequence: CASSQDDRGRGAEAFF. CDR3 coding DNA: TGTGCCAGCAGCCAAGACGACAGGGGGCGTGGGGCTGAAGCTTTCTTT.

This clonotype was seen a few times. This chain joins TRBV6-1 and TRBJ2-3; a weak D match, TRBD2 (5 bases). The CDR3 has 15 amino acids. CDR1 MNHNS and CDR2 SASEGT come from the germline V gene. V gave up 6 bases and J gave up 7 bases, with 20 bases separating them. The CDR3 nucleotides read TGTGCCAGCAGGATAGGAGGACCTCCGGCGAATACGCAGTATTTT. Translated, it gives CASRIGGPPANTQYF.

This chain connects TRBV7-2 to TRBJ1-4, with D unclear. Germline V CDR1 and CDR2: SGHTA, FQGNSA. Trimming took off 1 base at V and 6 bases at J, with 9 bases between the two ends. The CDR3 runs 14 residues. The CDR3 is CASSLVPGHEKLFF. Here the CDR3 DNA reads TGTGCCAGCAGCTTAGTGCCAGGCCATGAAAAACTGTTTTTT.

The J gene is TRBJ2-2, the V gene TRBV5-1, with no clear D. Between the trimmed V and J ends, which lost 6 bases and 3 bases, there was a span of 9 bases. The CDR3 consists of 13 residues. Germline assignment: CDR1 SGHRS and CDR2 YFSETQ. Here the CDR3 DNA reads TGCGCCAGCAACGTGGCTTACACCGGGGAGCTGTTTTTT. Translation: CASNVAYTGELFF.

J is TRBJ2-7 and V is TRBV28; D tentatively reads TRBD1 or TRBD2 (7 bases each). The V and J ends lost 1 base and 0 bases respectively, with 28 bases between them. There are 21 residues in the CDR3. Germline values: CDR1 MDHEN, CDR2 SYDVKM. CDR3 sequence: CASSLSLSEVYRGLSSYEQYF. The CDR3 nucleotides are TGTGCCAGCAGTTTATCCCTGTCTGAAGTTTACAGGGGACTAAGCTCCTACGAGCAGTACTTC.

Here the CDR3 reads CAIQKGSQFEQYF. The CDR3 DNA reads as TGTGCCATCCAGAAAGGCAGCCAGTTCGAGCAGTACTTC. The J gene is TRBJ2-5, the V gene TRBV10-3; D is undetermined. The J call may be in error: the DNA end matches TRBJ2-7 better. Per germline, CDR1 ENHRY and CDR2 SYGVKD. The CDR3 runs 13 residues.

This chain links TRBV6-2 or TRBV6-3 with TRBJ2-2; the match to TRBD2 covers 7 bases. Per the germline V gene, CDR1 is MNHEY and CDR2 is SVGEGT. The CDR3 sequence is 15 residues long. The V gene end was trimmed by 4 bases and the J gene end by 7 bases; junction bases not matched to a gene: 9. The CDR3 coding sequence is TGTGCCAGCAGTTGGTCGGGAGGAGGGTTCGGGGAGCTGTTTTTT. This translates into CASSWSGGGFGELFF.

In its sample, this clonotype was seen a few times. The V and J genes are TRBV2 and TRBJ2-3; D might be TRBD1 (5 bases). The germline CDR1 and CDR2 sequences are SNHLY and FYNNEI. Trimming took off 3 bases at V and 1 base at J, with 11 bases between the two ends. This CDR3 has 15 residues. The DNA for the CDR3 is TGTGCCAGCAGTGAGGACACCTCGGGCACAGATACGCAGTATTTT. This gives the protein CASSEDTSGTDTQYF.

This clonotype appeared a few times. The junction differs from germline at one of its ends, possibly a read error. This chain joins TRBV20-1 and TRBJ2-5, with D tentatively TRBD1 (6 bases). Judging by the DNA end, TRBJ2-1 fits better; the J call may be wrong. The CDR3 is made up of 15 amino acids. In germline, CDR1 is DFQATT, CDR2 SNEGSKA (reference sequence). This chain's CDR3 is CSAGEDRQVGNEQFF. The CDR3 DNA reads as TGCAGTGCTGGAGAAGATCGACAGGTTGGGAATGAGCAGTTCTTC.

V usage is TRBV3-1 and J usage is TRBJ2-1; TRBD2 is a possible D gene (6 bases). V was shortened by 1 base and J by 9 bases, with 16 bases between the two germline ends. This CDR3 has 15 amino acids. Germline CDR1 reads LGHDT; CDR2 reads YNNKEL (reference sequence). The CDR3 DNA reads as TGTGCCAGCAGCCAAGTTCGACTAGAGTGGGGTGAGCAGTTCTTC. Its translation: CASSQVRLEWGEQFF.

The rearrangement joins TRBV6-6 to TRBJ2-1; D call uncertain. The length of the CDR3 is 12 residues. The germline CDR1 and CDR2 sequences are MNHNY and SVGAGI (reference sequence). V was clipped by 2 bases and J by 5 bases, with 4 bases between them. CDR3 region: CASSYIDNEQFF. For the CDR3, the DNA is TGTGCCAGCAGTTACATAGACAATGAGCAGTTCTTC.

This chain joins TRBV4-3 and TRBJ2-5; 10 bases are a match to TRBD2. The J call may be in error: the DNA end matches TRBJ2-1 better. This CDR3 comprises 16 residues. CDR1 LGHNA and CDR2 YSLEER come from the germline V gene. CDR3 in amino acids: CASSQDRTSGANEQFF. The CDR3 bases are TGCGCCAGCAGCCAAGACCGAACTAGCGGGGCCAATGAGCAGTTCTTC.

The chain links TRBV5-1 to TRBJ2-7; 9 bases are shared with TRBD1. The CDR3 extends over 14 amino acids. Germline CDR1 SGHRS, CDR2 YFSETQ. The V and J ends lost 2 bases and 4 bases, in that order; junction bases with no gene match: 4. As DNA, the CDR3 is TGCGCCAGCAGCTTCGGGACAGGGTTTTACGAGCAGTACTTC. It is translated as CASSFGTGFYEQYF.

V usage is TRBV4-3 and J usage is TRBJ1-1; TRBD1 agrees at 7 bases. The trim removed 1 base at V and 0 bases at J, leaving 5 bases unmatched. Germline values: CDR1 LGHNA, CDR2 YSLEER. CDR3 length equals 16 residues. The CDR3 DNA reads TGCGCCAGCAGCCAAGGACAGGGCCATATGAACACTGAAGCTTTCTTT. Translation gives CASSQGQGHMNTEAFF.

The table lists this clonotype with a few counts. The chain links TRBV7-2 to TRBJ2-5; 8 bases fit TRBD2. CDR1 and CDR2 from the germline V gene are SGHTA and FQGNSA. The CDR3 sequence is 14 residues long. With V trimmed by 6 bases and J by 5 bases, 8 bases remained unmatched. The CDR3, as DNA: TGTGCCAGCAGTTTTAGGACGGGGGGGGAGACCCAGTACTTC. Residues: CASSFRTGGETQYF.

This clonotype appeared a few times. This chain links TRBV28 with TRBJ1-6; D unresolved. Germline lookup yields CDR1 MDHEN and CDR2 SYDVKM. Trimming removed 9 bases from V and 2 bases from J, with 11 bases in between. This CDR3 is built from 14 residues. This chain's CDR3 is CASSQSPYNSPLHF. DNA for the CDR3: TGTGCCAGTTCACAGAGCCCCTATAATTCACCCCTCCACTTT.

The sample holds a few counts of this clonotype. J is TRBJ2-1 and V is TRBV7-3, with unresolved D. Germline loops: CDR1 SGHTA, CDR2 FQGTGA. V was cut by 5 bases and J by 7 bases, with 9 bases left in between. The CDR3 runs 12 residues. The CDR3 region has the DNA TGTGCCAGCAGCGCCGGGCAGAATGAGCAGTTCTTC. Protein sequence: CASSAGQNEQFF.

A few counts support this clonotype. The chain couples TRBV29-1 to TRBJ2-6; no clear D gene. Trimming took 7 bases from V and 4 from J, leaving 8 bases between them. Germline V gene sequence: CDR1 SQVTM, CDR2 ANQGSEA. CDR3 length: 12 residues. CDR3 residues: CSAALGANVLTF. The DNA of the CDR3 is TGCAGCGCCGCACTCGGGGCCAACGTCCTGACTTTC.